Listed below are T cell receptor beta chains from one sample, sequenced in a study of cytomegalovirus exposure and HLA in healthy donors. Clones were read by immunoSEQ multiplex PCR, and TCRdb kept only the in-frame ones, dropping some. The table records about 250,000 clones, about 90% of them present only once. Specimen: PBMCs. These receptor sequences come from a man between 18 and 29 years old in good health and CMV-seropositive. Both conserved end residues are part of each CDR3. D genes are given only for firm matches. Size values are once, few and many counts, or a class for expanded clones, and some rows have none.

cdr3_length	d_call	v_call	j_call	clone_size	cdr3_aa
14	TRBD1	TRBV7-9	TRBJ1-5	.	CASSRGTGIQPQHF
17	TRBD1	TRBV5-1	TRBJ2-6	once	CASSLDPGGSGANVLTF
15	.	TRBV28	TRBJ2-5	.	CASSLLRGLRETQYF
13	.	TRBV6-5	TRBJ2-5	.	CASSPAPGETQYF
15	TRBD1	TRBV29-1	TRBJ2-1	.	CSVQRNRGPYNEQFF
16	TRBD1	TRBV2	TRBJ1-4	.	CASRAGQGSTNEKLFF
15	.	TRBV27	TRBJ2-1	.	CASSLAPSSYNEQFF
17	TRBD2	TRBV9	TRBJ2-7	.	CASSPGLGLSPAYEQYF
17	.	TRBV7-6	TRBJ2-2	.	CASSLVSGTANTGELFF
17	.	TRBV27	TRBJ2-1	.	CASSLYLGEGLDNEQFF
14	TRBD1	TRBV11-3	TRBJ1-1	.	CASSLTGWSTEAFF
13	.	TRBV30	TRBJ1-2	.	CAWSVSGMGGYTF
14	.	TRBV11-1	TRBJ2-3	.	CASSLLEGVNTQYF
16	.	TRBV2	TRBJ2-3	.	CASSDLAQQSTDTQYF
19	TRBD2	TRBV4-3	TRBJ2-1	.	CASSQDLSGRPSSYNEQFF
14	.	TRBV6-5	TRBJ1-5	.	CASSRAGSNQPQHF
16	TRBD1	TRBV5-1	TRBJ1-2	.	CASSPGQGAEDYGYTF
14	TRBD2	TRBV6-6	TRBJ2-2	.	CASSLTSKVGELFF